The 4 T cell receptor beta chains reported below all come from one sample, sequenced in a study of T-cell memory formation after mild COVID-19. MiXCR, run by TCRdb on the 5' RACE reads, gives a single entry per CDR3 protein. The sample yields 450,000 or so distinct CDR3 sequences, roughly 20% seen once. The sequenced material came from PBMCs or a T cell subset sorted from them (not recorded which). These receptors all stem from an adult woman who had mild COVID-19 (a few samples of this study predate the infection). Cell type and time point are not known.

CDR3 in DNA: TGTGCCAGCAGCTTGACAGGGATTGACACTGAAGCTTTCTTT. Its translation is CASSLTGIDTEAFF. The J gene is TRBJ1-1, the V gene TRBV7-2; 7 nucleotides line up with TRBD1. Germline V CDR1 and CDR2: SGHTA, FQGNSA. The CDR3 consists of 14 residues. Trimming took 3 bases from V and 3 from J; bases not matched to a gene: 4.

This clonotype was seen only a few times. The V gene is TRBV12-3 or TRBV12-4, the J gene TRBJ2-1, with D tentatively TRBD1 (5 bases). The CDR3 is 15 residues long. The germline V and J ends were trimmed by 1 base and 4 bases, with 11 bases remaining between them. The CDR3 is CASSLGVSGYNEQFF. The CDR3 DNA follows: TGTGCCAGCAGTTTAGGAGTTTCAGGGTACAATGAGCAGTTCTTC.

This chain joins TRBV20-1 and TRBJ1-5; tentatively, D is TRBD1 (5 bases). The CDR3 has 13 amino acids. CDR1 DFQATT and CDR2 SNEGSKA come from the germline V gene (reference sequence). DNA for the CDR3: TGCGGGGCGCGAGGGTTAGATAATCAGCCCCAGCATTTT. It yields the protein CGARGLDNQPQHF.

This clonotype was detected a few times. This chain joins TRBV25-1 and TRBJ2-7; TRBD1 aligns across 7 bases. Per the germline V gene, CDR1 is MGHDK and CDR2 is SYGVNS. The CDR3 covers 17 residues. The V gene end was trimmed by 1 base and the J gene end by 6 bases; junction bases not matched to a gene: 15. In DNA, the CDR3 is TGTGCCAGCAGTGAATCTCCCCTACAGGGGCGGACGGCCGAGCAGTACTTC. It translates to CASSESPLQGRTAEQYF.